Sequencing of this TCR beta chain was carried out in a study of T cell responses to AZD1222 COVID-19 vaccine. Study-wide results and limits: There were repertoire samples only from the period after the peak T cell response. A mostly white British donor set with more females was recruited, and clonal diversity was possibly underestimated.

Germline V lookup: CDR1 SGHVS, CDR2 FQNEAQ. With 0 bases removed from V and 3 bases from J, the gap between germline ends came to 6 bases. This CDR3 comprises 13 residues. Using immunoSEQ multiplex PCR, the repertoire was profiled, and TCRdb retains in-frame clones only, with some absent. Of around 100,000 clones listed, approximately 87% are singletons. In its sample, this clone was seen once. What it binds is unknown. The rearrangement links TRBV7-8 to TRBJ2-7; D is unclear. Source: peripheral blood, taken on day 0 of MenACWY control vaccination. This TCR came from an adult in good health. CDR3 amino acids: CASSLADDYEQYF. The CDR3 bases are TGTGCCAGCAGCTTAGCAGATGACTACGAGCAGTACTTC.